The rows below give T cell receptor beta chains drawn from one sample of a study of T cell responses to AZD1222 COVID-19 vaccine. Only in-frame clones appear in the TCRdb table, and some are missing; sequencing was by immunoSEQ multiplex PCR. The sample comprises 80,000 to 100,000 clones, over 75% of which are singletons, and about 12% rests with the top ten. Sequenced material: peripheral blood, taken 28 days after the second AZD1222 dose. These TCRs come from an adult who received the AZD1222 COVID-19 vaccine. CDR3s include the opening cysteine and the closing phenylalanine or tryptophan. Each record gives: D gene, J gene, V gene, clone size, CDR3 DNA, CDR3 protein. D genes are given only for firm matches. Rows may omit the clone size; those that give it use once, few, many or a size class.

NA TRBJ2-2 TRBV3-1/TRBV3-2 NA TGTGCCAGCAGCCAAGGGCCTGGCGGTATCACCGGGGAGCTGTTTTTT CASSQGPGGITGELFF
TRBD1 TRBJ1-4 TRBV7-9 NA TGTGCCAGCAGCGACAGGGCCGAGGCTGAAAAACTGTTTTTT CASSDRAEAEKLFF
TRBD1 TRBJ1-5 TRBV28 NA TGTGCCAGCAGTTTATTACAGGGGGGACCGGGCAATCAGCCCCAGCATTTT CASSLLQGGPGNQPQHF
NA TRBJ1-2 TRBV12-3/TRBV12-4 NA TGTGCCAGCAGTTTCGCCGGGGGTGATGGCTACACCTTC CASSFAGGDGYTF
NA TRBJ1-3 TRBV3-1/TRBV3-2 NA TGTGCCACCACTCCAAGCTCTGGAAACACCATATATTTT CATTPSSGNTIYF
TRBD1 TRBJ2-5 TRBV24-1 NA TGTGCCACCAGCCGACAGGGACAAGAGACCCAGTACTTC CATSRQGQETQYF
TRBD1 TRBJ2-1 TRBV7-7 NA TGTGCCAGCAGCCCGGGACAGGGAGGGCTCCAGGGCTCCTACAATGAGCAGTTCTTC CASSPGQGGLQGSYNEQFF
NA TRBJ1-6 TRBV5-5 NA TGTGCCAGCAGCCCAGGGTTGACTGGCGCTTCACCCCTCCACTTT CASSPGLTGASPLHF
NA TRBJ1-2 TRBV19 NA TGTGCCAGTAAAGACACCTTCTATGGCTACACCTTC CASKDTFYGYTF
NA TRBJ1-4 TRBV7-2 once TGTGCCAGCAGCTTGCAGGGAGGGGTGAATGAAAAACTGTTTTTT CASSLQGGVNEKLFF
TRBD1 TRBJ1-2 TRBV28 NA TGTGCCAGCAGTTCCCCGGACAGGGCTCTATATGGCTACACCTTC CASSSPDRALYGYTF
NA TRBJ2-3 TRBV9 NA TGTGCCAGCAGCGTCGCGGCACAACGGGCCACAGATACGCAGTATTTT CASSVAAQRATDTQYF
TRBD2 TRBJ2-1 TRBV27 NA TGTGCCAGCACCTCCTCGGGGGGTTCCCGGGCCTACAATGAGCAGTTCTTC CASTSSGGSRAYNEQFF
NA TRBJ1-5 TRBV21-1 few TGTGCCAGCAGCACTTTATTGGACAGGGAAAATCCGCCCCAGCATTTT CASSTLLDRENPPQHF
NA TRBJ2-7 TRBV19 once TGTGCCAGTAGTATGAGGGTGCCGTCCTACGAGCAGTACTTC CASSMRVPSYEQYF
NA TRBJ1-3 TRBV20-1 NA TGCAGTGCTAGAGATCCAAACACCATATATTTT CSARDPNTIYF
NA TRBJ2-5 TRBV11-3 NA TGTGCCAGCAGCTCCGAAGAGACCCAGTACTTC CASSSEETQYF
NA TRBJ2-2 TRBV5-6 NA TGTGCCAGCAGCCCAGTATTCGCCAATTACCCCGGGGAGCTGTTTTTT CASSPVFANYPGELFF
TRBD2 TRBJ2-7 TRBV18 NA TGTGCCAGCTCACGTCTAGCGGGAGACGAGCAGTACTTC CASSRLAGDEQYF
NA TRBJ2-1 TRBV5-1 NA TGCGCCAGCAGCTTGGCTCCGGGAGTGGCCTACAATGAGCAGTTCTTC CASSLAPGVAYNEQFF
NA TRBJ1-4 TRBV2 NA TGTGCCAGCAGTTCGGACACAGCAACTAATGAAAAACTGTTTTTT CASSSDTATNEKLFF
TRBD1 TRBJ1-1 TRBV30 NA TGTGCCTGGAGTGAAGGGACAGGGGCTAGAACTTTCTTT CAWSEGTGARTFF
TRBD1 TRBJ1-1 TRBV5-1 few TGCGCCAGCCGACAAGGCGGGACAGGGTCCACTGAAGCTTTCTTT CASRQGGTGSTEAFF
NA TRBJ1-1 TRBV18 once TGTGCCAGCTCACCAAACGGGGGGAGTGTGAACACTGAAGCTTTCTTT CASSPNGGSVNTEAFF
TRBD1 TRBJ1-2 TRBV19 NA TGTGCCAGTATCCGCACCGACAGGGAGCCTGGCTACACCTTC CASIRTDREPGYTF
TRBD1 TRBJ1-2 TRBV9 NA TGTGCCAGCACCCTCAGGGGGAGCGAAAACTATGGCTACACCTTC CASTLRGSENYGYTF
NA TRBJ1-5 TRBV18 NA TGTGCCAGCTCTATACAGGGTGGCAATCAGCCCCAGCATTTT CASSIQGGNQPQHF
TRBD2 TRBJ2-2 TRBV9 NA TGTGCCAGCAGCTCCCGGACTAGCGGGGTTACCGGGGAGCTGTTTTTT CASSSRTSGVTGELFF
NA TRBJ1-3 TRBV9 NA TGTGCCAGCAGCCGGACAGCCGCTGGAAACACCATATATTTT CASSRTAAGNTIYF
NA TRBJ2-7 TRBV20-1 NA TGCAGTGCTAGCGACTACGAGCAGTACTTC CSASDYEQYF
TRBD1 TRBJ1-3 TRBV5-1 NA TGCGCCAGCAGCCGCGACAGGGGTGGAAACACCATATATTTT CASSRDRGGNTIYF
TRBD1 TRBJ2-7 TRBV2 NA TGTGCCACCCAGGACAGGGGGCTATTCGAGCAGTACTTC CATQDRGLFEQYF
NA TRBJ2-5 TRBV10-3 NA TGTGCCATCAGTGGGGATACAGAGACCCAGTACTTC CAISGDTETQYF
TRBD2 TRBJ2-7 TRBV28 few TGTGCCAGCAGTTTTGCGGGGGGTGCTAGCTCCTACGAGCAGTACTTC CASSFAGGASSYEQYF
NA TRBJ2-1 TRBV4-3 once TGCGCCAGCAGCCAAGACGGGGGTCGGGATGAGCAGTTCTTC CASSQDGGRDEQFF
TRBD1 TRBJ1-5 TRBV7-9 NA TGTGCCAGCAGCTTAGTTGGGACAGGGAATCCCAATCAGCCCCAGCATTTT CASSLVGTGNPNQPQHF
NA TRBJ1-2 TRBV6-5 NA TGTGCCAGCAGTCCCGACGTCTATGGCTACACCTTC CASSPDVYGYTF
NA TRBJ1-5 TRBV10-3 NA TGTGCCATCAGTGAGTCGAAGAGCCAGCCCCAGCATTTT CAISESKSQPQHF
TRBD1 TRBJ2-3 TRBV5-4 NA TGTGCCAGCAGCTTGCCCCCAGGGGGCTATGGCACAGATACGCAGTATTTT CASSLPPGGYGTDTQYF
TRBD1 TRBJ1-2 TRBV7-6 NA TGTGCCAGCAGCTTATCAGGGGGCGGAGGCTACACCTTC CASSLSGGGGYTF
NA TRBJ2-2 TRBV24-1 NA TGTGCCACCAGTGATACAGTCGTTGTGAACACCGGGGAGCTGTTTTTT CATSDTVVVNTGELFF